This entry describes one T cell receptor beta chain. As yet, its antigen is unknown. In germline, CDR1 is SEHNR, CDR2 FQNEAQ (reference sequence). The CDR3 runs 13 residues. V lost 1 base to trimming and J lost 6 bases; unmatched junction nucleotides: 3. The protocol was immunoSEQ multiplex PCR, while the TCRdb copy is restricted to in-frame clones and leaves out a portion. Altogether a few hundred thousand clones are present, approximately 86% being singletons, with the ten largest covering approximately 0.95%. The donors were part of the roughly 130-subject validation cohort, which stood apart from the 666-subject first cohort. These data come from a study of cytomegalovirus exposure and HLA in healthy donors. Points from the study as a whole: As confirmed in vitro, a few CMV-associated chains were specific for CMV antigens. The study recorded 150 to 200 TCR beta chains that were cytomegalovirus-associated. High sensitivity and specificity were reportedly achieved when the classifier diagnosed cytomegalovirus status.

This receptor was identified in a man between 25 and 39 years old in good health and CMV-seronegative. This rearrangement joins TRBV7-9 to TRBJ2-7, with 7 bases matching TRBD2. The sequencing input was PBMCs. The CDR3 region is CASSLGGGTEQYF. CDR3 DNA sequence: TGTGCCAGCAGCTTAGGGGGGGGAACCGAGCAGTACTTC.